The entry below describes one T cell receptor beta chain. The antigen remains undetermined. The sample comes from a study of human T cells and chemical hapten exposure. Described time point: patch test 3, about 24 weeks after DPC sensitization. Specified treatment: therapeutic diphenylcyclopropenone sensitization with weekly scalp DPC. One entry per CDR3 protein results from TCRdb running MiXCR on the RACE reads. The table lists about 110,000 distinct CDR3 sequences, nearly 35% of them singletons, with about 2.7% in the top ten. The study's findings and limits: Counts of expanded TCRs (at PT1) showed a positive correlation with patch test score.

Sample: whole blood, taken in connection with sensitization to the hapten diphenylcyclopropenone (DPC). The sequence came from a man in his forties with alopecia areata. Some clones in this sample may be carry-over from other donors' samples.

The CDR3 protein is CASSSLTSGSVYEQYF. As DNA, the CDR3 is TGTGCCAGCAGTTCGTTAACTAGCGGGAGTGTCTACGAGCAGTACTTC. The chain combines TRBV6-2 or TRBV6-3 with TRBJ2-7; 11 nucleotides align to TRBD2. Per the germline V gene, CDR1 is MNHEY and CDR2 is SVGEGT. The CDR3 extends over 16 amino acids. V lost 4 bases to trimming and J lost 3 bases; unmatched junction nucleotides: 8.